The source of this T cell receptor (beta chain) is a study of CD4+ T cells in melanoma. The method was immunoSEQ multiplex PCR; TCRdb's version includes in-frame clones alone and lacks a portion of them. Of 90,000 to 130,000 clones in the sample, around 92% were seen once. Trimming took 7 bases from V and 3 from J, leaving 8 bases between them. This CDR3 contains 13 residues. Germline CDR1 is SGDLS and CDR2 is YYNGEE. The rearrangement uses TRBV9 and TRBJ2-6; D ambiguous. The receptor's source is a human donor with melanoma. Sample: peripheral blood. This CDR3 is CASGRVGANVLTF. CDR3 sequence (DNA): TGTGCCAGCGGACGGGTTGGGGCCAACGTCCTGACTTTC.